A selection of T cell receptor beta chains follows, all from one sample in a study of blood T cells in healthy people across ages. From the 5' RACE reads, TCRdb called clonotypes with MiXCR, one entry per CDR3 protein. The sample lists over 1,500,000 distinct CDR3 sequences; 49% were seen once. Material for sequencing was blood. The source of these receptors is a woman aged 40 to 50 in good health. CDR3s include the opening cysteine and the closing phenylalanine or tryptophan. The order of the fields is V gene, J gene, CDR3 protein.

TRBV29-1	NA	CSVRTSRGLEETQYF
TRBV2	TRBJ2-5	CASKKEGFYQETQYF
TRBV6-5	TRBJ1-1	CASSYSAGVFNTEAFF
TRBV20-1	TRBJ2-3	CSAAGTRSTDTQYF
TRBV28	TRBJ2-6	CASSCRGSGANVLTF
TRBV14	TRBJ2-3	CASSQATAGDTQYF
TRBV7-2	TRBJ1-2	CASSLVSGQTSYGYTF
TRBV12-3/TRBV12-4	TRBJ1-2	CASSPRTVGGYTF
TRBV20-1	TRBJ2-5	CSASTSGGRVGETQYF
TRBV5-1	TRBJ2-5	CASSPTGQPNQETQYF
TRBV27	TRBJ2-7	CASNSITGTGFSYEQYF
TRBV20-1	TRBJ2-3	CSASEPPGLATTDTQYF
TRBV20-1	TRBJ2-1	CSATGTSGENEQFF
TRBV13	TRBJ2-5	CASSSRRGPTYEAQYF
TRBV7-2	TRBJ2-7	CASSLASGGAPYEQYF
TRBV11-2	TRBJ2-5	CASSLDQDRLTQYF
TRBV12-3/TRBV12-4	TRBJ2-4	CASSFPGGAKYF
TRBV4-1	TRBJ2-5	CASSQGNGRETQYF
TRBV27	TRBJ1-4	CASSDRGVQGEKLFF
TRBV24-1	TRBJ2-1	CATSDLGTAYNEQFF
TRBV4-3	TRBJ2-1	CASSRSGYGEQFF
TRBV7-9	TRBJ1-2	CASSAAGRRRRGYTF
TRBV5-1	TRBJ1-2	CAGSQDHYYGYTF
TRBV3-1	TRBJ2-7	CASSQVARTHEQYF
TRBV25-1	TRBJ2-7	CAGSLVGGADEQYF